The 15 T cell receptor beta chains in this list originate from one sample, sequenced in a study of CD8 T cells in Susac syndrome. Reverse transcription of roughly 0.5 to 1 ug RNA was performed with random hexamers. TCRdb re-called the immunoSEQ multiplex PCR reads through MiXCR, storing one row per CDR3 protein. The table records a few hundred thousand distinct CDR3 sequences, approximately 89% of them present only once. Sequencing input: CD8+ T cells from PBMCs. The origin of the receptors is a human donor with multiple sclerosis.

This chain links TRBV28 with TRBJ1-1; 10 bases line up with TRBD1. This CDR3 region has 16 residues. CDR1 and CDR2 (germline): MDHEN, SYDVKM. V lost 5 bases and J lost 3; bases outside the gene matches: 9. For the CDR3, the DNA is TGTGCCAGCAGTATCCGGACAGGGGGAATGGACACTGAAGCTTTCTTT. Protein product: CASSIRTGGMDTEAFF.

This chain connects TRBV7-9 to TRBJ1-4; D gene ambiguous. Germline V gene sequence: CDR1 SEHNR, CDR2 FQNEAQ (reference sequence). V was shortened by 6 bases and J by 6 bases, with 8 bases between the two germline ends. CDR3 length: 12 amino acids. CDR3 in DNA: TGTGCCAGCAGTTTAATTGATGAAAAACTGTTTTTT. This codes for CASSLIDEKLFF.

V usage is TRBV24-1 and J usage is TRBJ2-5; 7 bases align to TRBD1. The length of the CDR3 is 19 residues. The V gene end was trimmed by 5 bases and the J gene end by 5 bases; junction bases not matched to a gene: 22. CDR1 KGHDR and CDR2 SFDVKD come from the germline V gene. The CDR3 DNA reads TGTGCCACCAGTGTGCCGGTCCCAGGTGGACAGGCGCGGGCGGAGACCCAGTACTTC. This sequence encodes CATSVPVPGGQARAETQYF.

This clonotype came up once. The chain has TRBV27 and TRBJ2-1; TRBD2 aligns across 10 bases. V lost 10 bases and J lost 0; bases outside the gene matches: 6. The germline CDR1 and CDR2 sequences are MNHEY and SMNVEV (reference sequence). The CDR3 is made up of 15 amino acids. CDR3 DNA sequence: TGTGCCACCACTAGCGGGGTAAGCTCCTACAATGAGCAGTTCTTC. It is translated as CATTSGVSSYNEQFF.

The chain recombines TRBV6-2 or TRBV6-3 with TRBJ2-4; tentatively, D is TRBD1 (6 bases). The CDR3 contains 17 residues. V was clipped by 6 bases and J by 2 bases, with 20 bases between them. Germline V gene lookup returns CDR1 MNHEY and CDR2 SVGEGT. CDR3 bases: TGTGCCAGCAGCTTACTCGTTGGGGGCCTCTCCAAAAACATTCAGTACTTC. Its protein is CASSLLVGGLSKNIQYF.

The CDR3 here is CASSMWEGYNEQFF. CDR3 sequence (DNA): TGTGCCAGTAGTATGTGGGAGGGCTACAATGAGCAGTTCTTC. The J gene is TRBJ2-1, the V gene TRBV19; 7 positions match TRBD2. V was clipped by 3 bases and J by 3 bases; unmatched bases: 2. This CDR3 is 14 amino acids long. Germline loops: CDR1 LNHDA, CDR2 SQIVND (reference sequence).

The chain is built from TRBV13 and TRBJ2-3; 7 bases line up with TRBD2. CDR3 length equals 16 residues. The ends lost 0 bases at V and 4 bases at J; junction bases unmatched: 7. Germline CDR1 is PRHDT and CDR2 is FYEKMQ (reference sequence). The CDR3 region has the DNA TGTGCCAGCAGCTTAGGCCTAGGACTAGATTCAGATACGCAGTATTTT. Translating it yields CASSLGLGLDSDTQYF.

The J gene is TRBJ1-4, the V gene TRBV25-1; D remains unclear. The germline V gene has CDR1 MGHDK and CDR2 SYGVNS. The CDR3 length is 13 residues. V dropped 2 bases and J dropped 7 bases, with 8 bases sitting between them. The CDR3 DNA reads TGTGCCAGCAGTGAAGAAAGGTTTGAAAAACTGTTTTTT. This translates into CASSEERFEKLFF.

V and J are TRBV12-3 or TRBV12-4 and TRBJ2-4; D is perhaps TRBD1 (8 bases). CDR3 length: 15 residues. V was pared by 6 bases and J by 6 bases, with 18 bases between. The DNA for the CDR3 is TGTGCCAGCAGCCCCGACAGGGGAGGGGGAAACATTCAGTACTTC. Protein product: CASSPDRGGGNIQYF.

The rearrangement joins TRBV9 to TRBJ2-3; 7 bases align to TRBD2. Per germline, CDR1 SGDLS and CDR2 YYNGEE. The CDR3 totals 15 residues. V shed 0 bases, J shed 2 bases, and the junction held 3 bases outside the gene matches. In DNA, the CDR3 is TGTGCCAGCAGCGTAGCTGGGGACTACACAGATACGCAGTATTTT. Protein sequence: CASSVAGDYTDTQYF.

The chain couples TRBV12-3 or TRBV12-4 to TRBJ2-5, with TRBD2 matching 8 bases. This CDR3 contains 14 residues. The V and J ends lost 11 bases and 0 bases, in that order; junction bases with no gene match: 8. The CDR3: CALWAGGYQETQYF. CDR3 nucleotides: TGTGCCCTTTGGGCGGGAGGTTACCAAGAGACCCAGTACTTC.

The gene calls are TRBV2 and TRBJ2-3; D remains ambiguous. In germline, CDR1 is SNHLY, CDR2 FYNNEI. The ends were cut back, 4 bases at V and 5 bases at J, with 7 bases in the middle. The CDR3 length is 12 residues. CDR3 in DNA: TGTGCCAGCAGTGGGATAGGAGATACGCAGTATTTT. Its translation is CASSGIGDTQYF.

The rearrangement joins TRBV4-3 to TRBJ2-5, with unresolved D. This CDR3 contains 15 residues. Trimming stripped 1 base from V and 5 bases from J, with 14 bases between. Germline lookup yields CDR1 LGHNA and CDR2 YSLEER. In nucleotides, the CDR3 is TGCGCCAGCAGCCAAGTGTGGAGTCGGTGGGAGACCCAGTACTTC. This codes for CASSQVWSRWETQYF.

This clonotype is a singleton in its sample. V and J are TRBV7-2 and TRBJ2-2; D may be TRBD2 (6 bases). This CDR3 has 16 residues. Germline CDR1 reads SGHTA; CDR2 reads FQGNSA. Deletions cut 5 bases from V and 4 bases from J, with 17 bases between. The CDR3, as DNA: TGTGCCAGCAGCCCTCGGTGGGGGACTTCCACCGGGGAGCTGTTTTTT. Its translation: CASSPRWGTSTGELFF.

V is TRBV11-2 and J is TRBJ2-1; TRBD2 matches at 14 bases. The CDR3 is made up of 22 amino acids. With V trimmed by 5 bases and J by 0 bases, 18 bases remained unmatched. Germline V gene data show CDR1 as SGHAT and CDR2 as FQNNGV. The CDR3 DNA sequence: TGTGCCAGCAGCGGAAGGCGCGGAGGGGGACTAGCGGGGGACCACTCCTACAATGAGCAGTTCTTC. This encodes CASSGRRGGGLAGDHSYNEQFF.